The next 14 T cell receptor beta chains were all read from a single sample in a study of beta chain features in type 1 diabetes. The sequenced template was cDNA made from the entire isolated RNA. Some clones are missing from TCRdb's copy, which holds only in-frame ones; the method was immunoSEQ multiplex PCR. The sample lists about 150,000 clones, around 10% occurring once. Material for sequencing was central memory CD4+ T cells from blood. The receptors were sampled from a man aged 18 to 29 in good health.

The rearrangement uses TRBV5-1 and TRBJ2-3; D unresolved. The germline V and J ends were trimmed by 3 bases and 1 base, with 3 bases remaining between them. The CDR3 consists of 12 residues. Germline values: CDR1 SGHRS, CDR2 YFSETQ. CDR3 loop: CASSSRTDTQYF. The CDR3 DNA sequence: TGCGCCAGCAGCTCCCGCACAGATACGCAGTATTTT.

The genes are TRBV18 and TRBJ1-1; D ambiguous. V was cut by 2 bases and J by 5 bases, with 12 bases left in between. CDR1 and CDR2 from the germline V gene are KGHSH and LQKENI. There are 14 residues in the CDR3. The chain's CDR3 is CASSPSRFNTEAFF. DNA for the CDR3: TGTGCCAGCTCACCAAGCAGGTTTAATACTGAAGCTTTCTTT.

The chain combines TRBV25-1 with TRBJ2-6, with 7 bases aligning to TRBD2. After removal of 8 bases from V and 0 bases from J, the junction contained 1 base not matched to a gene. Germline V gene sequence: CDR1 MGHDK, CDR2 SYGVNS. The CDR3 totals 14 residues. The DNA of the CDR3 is TGTGCCAGCTCGGGGGGCTCTGGGGCCAACGTCCTGACTTTC. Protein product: CASSGGSGANVLTF.

CDR3: CASSLPGSGANVLTF. For the CDR3, the DNA is TGTGCCAGCAGCTTACCCGGCTCAGGGGCCAACGTCCTGACTTTC. V and J are TRBV7-3 and TRBJ2-6; D gene ambiguous. Trimming shortened V by 2 bases and J by 4 bases, and 9 bases separated the two germline ends. Germline V gene lookup returns CDR1 SGHTA and CDR2 FQGTGA. This CDR3 is built from 15 residues.

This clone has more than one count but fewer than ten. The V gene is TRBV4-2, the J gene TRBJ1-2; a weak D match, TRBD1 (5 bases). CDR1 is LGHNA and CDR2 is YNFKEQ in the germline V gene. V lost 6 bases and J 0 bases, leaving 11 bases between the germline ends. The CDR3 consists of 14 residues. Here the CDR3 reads CASSPTGPNYGYTF. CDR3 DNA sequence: TGTGCCAGCAGTCCTACAGGTCCTAACTATGGCTACACCTTC.

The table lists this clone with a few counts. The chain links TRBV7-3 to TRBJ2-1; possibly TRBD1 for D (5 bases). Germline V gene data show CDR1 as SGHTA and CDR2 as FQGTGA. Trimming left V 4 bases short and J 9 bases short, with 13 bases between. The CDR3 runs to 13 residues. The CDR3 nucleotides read TGTGCCAGCAGCTCTCAACAGGACGGTGAGCAGTTCTTC. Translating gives CASSSQQDGEQFF. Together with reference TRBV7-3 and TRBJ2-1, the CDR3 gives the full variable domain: GAGVSQTPSNKVTEKGKYVELRCDPISGHTALYWYRQSLGQGPEFLIYFQGTGAADDSGLPNDRFFAVRPEGSVSTLKIQRTERGDSAVYLCASSSQQDGEQFFGPGTRLTVL.

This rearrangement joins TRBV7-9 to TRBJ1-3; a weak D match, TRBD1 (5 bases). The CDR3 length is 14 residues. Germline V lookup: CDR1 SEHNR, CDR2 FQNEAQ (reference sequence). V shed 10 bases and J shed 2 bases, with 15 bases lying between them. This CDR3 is CATNGKGPGNTIYF. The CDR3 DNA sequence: TGTGCCACAAACGGGAAGGGGCCTGGAAACACCATATATTTT.

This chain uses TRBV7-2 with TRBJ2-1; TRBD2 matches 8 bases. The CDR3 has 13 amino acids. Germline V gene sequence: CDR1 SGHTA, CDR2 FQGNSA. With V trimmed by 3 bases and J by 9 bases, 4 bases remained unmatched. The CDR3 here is CASSLGLEVEQFF. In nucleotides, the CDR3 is TGTGCCAGCAGCTTGGGACTAGAAGTTGAGCAGTTCTTC.

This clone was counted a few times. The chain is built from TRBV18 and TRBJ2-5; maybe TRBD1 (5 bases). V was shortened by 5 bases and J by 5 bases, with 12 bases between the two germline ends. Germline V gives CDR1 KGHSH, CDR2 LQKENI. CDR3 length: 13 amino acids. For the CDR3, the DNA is TGTGCCAGCTCATCCCAGGGTCCGGAGACCCAGTACTTC. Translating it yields CASSSQGPETQYF.

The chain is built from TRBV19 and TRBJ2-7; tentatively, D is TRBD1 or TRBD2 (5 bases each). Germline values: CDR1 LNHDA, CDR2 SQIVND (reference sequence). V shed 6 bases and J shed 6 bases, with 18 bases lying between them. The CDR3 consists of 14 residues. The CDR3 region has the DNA TGTGCCAGTAGGGCCGGGACCGCCCAAGGCGAGCAGTACTTC. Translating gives CASRAGTAQGEQYF.

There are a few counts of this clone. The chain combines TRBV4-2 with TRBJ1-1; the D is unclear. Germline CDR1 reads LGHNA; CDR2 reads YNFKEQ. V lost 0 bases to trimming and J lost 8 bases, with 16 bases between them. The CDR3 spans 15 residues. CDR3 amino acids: CASSQEWSPATEAFF. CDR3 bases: TGTGCCAGCAGCCAAGAGTGGAGCCCCGCTACCGAAGCTTTCTTT.

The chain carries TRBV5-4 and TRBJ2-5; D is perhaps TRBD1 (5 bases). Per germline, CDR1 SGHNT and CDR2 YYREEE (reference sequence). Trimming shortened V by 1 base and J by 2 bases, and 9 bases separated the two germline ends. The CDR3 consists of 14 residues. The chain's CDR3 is CASSLPTVQETQYF. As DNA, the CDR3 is TGTGCCAGCAGCTTGCCGACAGTTCAAGAGACCCAGTACTTC. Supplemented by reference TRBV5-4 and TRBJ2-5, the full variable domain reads ETGVTQSPTHLIKTRGQQVTLRCSSQSGHNTVSWYQQALGQGPQFIFQYYREEENGRGNFPPRFSGLQFPNYSSELNVNALELDDSALYLCASSLPTVQETQYFGPGTRLLVL.

The CDR3 sequence is CASSFGQPSEKLFF. The CDR3 DNA is TGCGCCAGCAGCTTCGGACAGCCCAGTGAAAAACTGTTTTTT. The chain has TRBV5-1 and TRBJ1-4; D might be TRBD1 (6 bases). V was cut by 2 bases and J by 7 bases, with 12 bases left in between. Germline V gives CDR1 SGHRS, CDR2 YFSETQ. The length of the CDR3 is 14 residues.

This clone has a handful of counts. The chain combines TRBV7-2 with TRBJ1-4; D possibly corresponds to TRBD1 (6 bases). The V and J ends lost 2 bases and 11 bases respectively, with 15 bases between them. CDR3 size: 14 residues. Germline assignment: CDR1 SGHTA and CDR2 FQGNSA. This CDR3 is CASSLTGMITKLFF. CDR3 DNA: TGTGCCAGCAGCTTAACAGGGATGATCACCAAACTGTTTTTT.